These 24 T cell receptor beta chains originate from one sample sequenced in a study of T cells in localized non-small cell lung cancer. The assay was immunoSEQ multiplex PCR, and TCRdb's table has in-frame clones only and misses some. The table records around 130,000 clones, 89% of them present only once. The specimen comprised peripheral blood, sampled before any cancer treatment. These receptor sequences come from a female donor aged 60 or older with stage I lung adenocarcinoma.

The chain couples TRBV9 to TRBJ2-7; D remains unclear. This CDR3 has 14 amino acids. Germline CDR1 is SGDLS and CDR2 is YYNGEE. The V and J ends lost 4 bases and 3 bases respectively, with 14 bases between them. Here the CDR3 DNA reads TGTGCCAGCAGCTCGGGCCCAGTCAGCTACGAGCAGTACTTC. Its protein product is CASSSGPVSYEQYF.

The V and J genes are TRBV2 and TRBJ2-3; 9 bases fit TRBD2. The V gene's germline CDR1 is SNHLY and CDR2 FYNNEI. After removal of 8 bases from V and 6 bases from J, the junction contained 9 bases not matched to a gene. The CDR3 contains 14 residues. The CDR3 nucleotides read TGTGCCAGCCGGCTAGCGGGGTTCTGGGATACGCAGTATTTT. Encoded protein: CASRLAGFWDTQYF. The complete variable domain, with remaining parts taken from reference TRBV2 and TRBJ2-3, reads EPEVTQTPSHQVTQMGQEVILRCVPISNHLYFYWYRQILGQKVEFLVSFYNNEISEKSEIFDDQFSVERPDGSNFTLKIRSTKLEDSAMYFCASRLAGFWDTQYFGPGTRLTVL.

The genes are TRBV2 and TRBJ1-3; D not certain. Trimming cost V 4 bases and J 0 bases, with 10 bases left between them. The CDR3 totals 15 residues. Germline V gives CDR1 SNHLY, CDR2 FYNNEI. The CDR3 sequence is CASSVQRFSGNTIYF. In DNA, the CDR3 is TGTGCCAGCAGTGTTCAGCGATTCTCTGGAAACACCATATATTTT. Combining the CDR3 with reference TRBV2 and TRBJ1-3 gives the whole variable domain EPEVTQTPSHQVTQMGQEVILRCVPISNHLYFYWYRQILGQKVEFLVSFYNNEISEKSEIFDDQFSVERPDGSNFTLKIRSTKLEDSAMYFCASSVQRFSGNTIYFGEGSWLTVV.

CDR3: CASSPRGAGAAPSYEQYF. CDR3 nucleotide sequence: TGTGCCAGCAGCCCTCGAGGAGCGGGAGCGGCCCCTTCCTACGAGCAGTACTTC. The chain employs TRBV7-9 and TRBJ2-7; TRBD2 agrees at 8 bases. Germline lookup yields CDR1 SEHNR and CDR2 FQNEAQ (reference sequence). The CDR3 length is 18 residues. J lost 1 base, V lost 5 bases, and 16 bases had no gene match. The entire variable domain, with the rest obtained from reference TRBV7-9 and TRBJ2-7, is as follows: DTGVSQNPRHKITKRGQNVTFRCDPISEHNRLYWYRQTLGQGPEFLTYFQNEAQLEKSRLLSDRFSAERPKGSFSTLEIQRTEQGDSAMYLCASSPRGAGAAPSYEQYFGPGTRLTVT.

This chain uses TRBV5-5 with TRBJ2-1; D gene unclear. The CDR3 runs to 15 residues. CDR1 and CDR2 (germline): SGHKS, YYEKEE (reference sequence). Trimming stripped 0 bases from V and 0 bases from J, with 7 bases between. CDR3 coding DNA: TGTGCCAGCAGCTTGGGCGGTAGCTCCTACAATGAGCAGTTCTTC. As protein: CASSLGGSSYNEQFF.

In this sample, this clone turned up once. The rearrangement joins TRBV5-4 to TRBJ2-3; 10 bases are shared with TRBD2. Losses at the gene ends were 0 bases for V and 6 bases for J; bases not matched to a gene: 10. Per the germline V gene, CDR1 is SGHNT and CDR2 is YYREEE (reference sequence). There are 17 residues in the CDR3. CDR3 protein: CASSLALAGGGKDTQYF. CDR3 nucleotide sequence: TGTGCCAGCAGCTTGGCCTTAGCGGGAGGTGGTAAGGATACGCAGTATTTT. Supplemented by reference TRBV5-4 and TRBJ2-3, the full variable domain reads ETGVTQSPTHLIKTRGQQVTLRCSSQSGHNTVSWYQQALGQGPQFIFQYYREEENGRGNFPPRFSGLQFPNYSSELNVNALELDDSALYLCASSLALAGGGKDTQYFGPGTRLTVL.

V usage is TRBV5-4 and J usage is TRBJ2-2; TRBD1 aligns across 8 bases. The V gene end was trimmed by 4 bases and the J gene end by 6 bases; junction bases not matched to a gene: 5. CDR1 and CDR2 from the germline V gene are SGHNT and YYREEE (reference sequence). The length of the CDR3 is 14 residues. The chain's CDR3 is CASSTRTGSGELFF. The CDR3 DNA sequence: TGTGCCAGCAGCACCCGGACAGGGTCCGGGGAGCTGTTTTTT. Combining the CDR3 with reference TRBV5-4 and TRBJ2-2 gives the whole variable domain ETGVTQSPTHLIKTRGQQVTLRCSSQSGHNTVSWYQQALGQGPQFIFQYYREEENGRGNFPPRFSGLQFPNYSSELNVNALELDDSALYLCASSTRTGSGELFFGEGSRLTVL.

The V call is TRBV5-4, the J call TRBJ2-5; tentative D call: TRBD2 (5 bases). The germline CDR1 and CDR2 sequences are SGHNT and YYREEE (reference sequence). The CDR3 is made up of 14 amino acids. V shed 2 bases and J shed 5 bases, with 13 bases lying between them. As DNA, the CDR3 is TGTGCCAGCAGCTTCCCGGGGAGAGGGGAGACCCAGTACTTC. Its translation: CASSFPGRGETQYF.

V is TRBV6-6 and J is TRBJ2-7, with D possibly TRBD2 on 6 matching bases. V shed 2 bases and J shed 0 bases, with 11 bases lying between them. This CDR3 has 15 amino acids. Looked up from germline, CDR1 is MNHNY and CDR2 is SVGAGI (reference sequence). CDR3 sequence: CASSYDAGSSYEQYF. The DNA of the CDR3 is TGTGCCAGCAGTTACGATGCGGGATCCTCCTACGAGCAGTACTTC.

Here the CDR3 DNA reads TGCGCCAGCACCACTAGCGGGAGTATCAACGAGCAGTACTTC. Encoded protein: CASTTSGSINEQYF. This rearrangement joins TRBV5-1 to TRBJ2-7; 11 bases map to TRBD2. This CDR3 contains 14 residues. Germline CDR1 reads SGHRS; CDR2 reads YFSETQ. J lost 5 bases, V lost 6 bases, and 7 bases had no gene match.

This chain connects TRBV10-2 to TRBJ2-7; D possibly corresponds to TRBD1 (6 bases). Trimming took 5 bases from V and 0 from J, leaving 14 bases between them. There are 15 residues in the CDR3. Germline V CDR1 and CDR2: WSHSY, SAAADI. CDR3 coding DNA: TGCGCCAGCAGTTTCTCAGACAGGTTCTCCTACGAGCAGTACTTC. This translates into CASSFSDRFSYEQYF.

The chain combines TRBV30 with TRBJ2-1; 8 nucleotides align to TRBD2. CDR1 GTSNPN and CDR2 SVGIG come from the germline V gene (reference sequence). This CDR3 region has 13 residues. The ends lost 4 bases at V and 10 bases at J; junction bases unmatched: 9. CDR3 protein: CAWNGLAAGEQFF. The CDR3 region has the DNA TGTGCCTGGAACGGACTAGCAGCGGGGGAGCAGTTCTTC.

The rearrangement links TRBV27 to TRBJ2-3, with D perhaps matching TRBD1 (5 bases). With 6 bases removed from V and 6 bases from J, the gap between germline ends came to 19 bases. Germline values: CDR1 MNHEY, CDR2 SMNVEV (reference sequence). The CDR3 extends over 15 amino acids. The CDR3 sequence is CASSSMGQGRDTQYF. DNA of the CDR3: TGTGCCAGCAGCTCCATGGGGCAGGGAAGGGATACGCAGTATTTT.

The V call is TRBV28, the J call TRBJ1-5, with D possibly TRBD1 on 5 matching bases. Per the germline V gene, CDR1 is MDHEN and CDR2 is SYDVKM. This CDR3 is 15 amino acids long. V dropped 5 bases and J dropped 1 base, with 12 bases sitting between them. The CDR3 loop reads CASSPPGGSNQPQHF. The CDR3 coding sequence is TGTGCCAGCAGTCCCCCCGGGGGGAGCAATCAGCCCCAGCATTTT.

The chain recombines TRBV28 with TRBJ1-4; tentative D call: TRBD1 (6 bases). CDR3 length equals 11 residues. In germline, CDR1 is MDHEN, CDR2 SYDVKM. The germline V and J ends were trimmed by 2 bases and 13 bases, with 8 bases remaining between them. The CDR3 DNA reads TGTGCCAGCAGTTTAGACAGGATACTGTTTTTT. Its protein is CASSLDRILFF.

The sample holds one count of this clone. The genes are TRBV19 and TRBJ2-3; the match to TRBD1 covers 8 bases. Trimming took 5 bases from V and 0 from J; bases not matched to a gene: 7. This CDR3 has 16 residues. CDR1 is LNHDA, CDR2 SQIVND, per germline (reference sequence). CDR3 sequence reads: CASSSQGALSTDTQYF. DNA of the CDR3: TGTGCCAGTAGTTCCCAGGGGGCGCTTAGCACAGATACGCAGTATTTT.

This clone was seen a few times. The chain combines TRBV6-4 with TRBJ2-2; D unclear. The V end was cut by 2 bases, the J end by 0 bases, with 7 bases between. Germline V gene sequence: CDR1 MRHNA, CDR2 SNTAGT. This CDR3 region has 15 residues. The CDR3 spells CASSDGHANTGELFF. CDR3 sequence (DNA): TGTGCCAGCAGTGACGGGCATGCGAACACCGGGGAGCTGTTTTTT.

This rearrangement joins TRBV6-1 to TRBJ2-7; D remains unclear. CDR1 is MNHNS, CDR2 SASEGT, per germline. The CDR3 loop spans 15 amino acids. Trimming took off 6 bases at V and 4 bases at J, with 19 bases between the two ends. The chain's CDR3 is CASSATEETSYEQYF. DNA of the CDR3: TGTGCCAGCAGCGCGACGGAAGAGACCTCATACGAGCAGTACTTC.

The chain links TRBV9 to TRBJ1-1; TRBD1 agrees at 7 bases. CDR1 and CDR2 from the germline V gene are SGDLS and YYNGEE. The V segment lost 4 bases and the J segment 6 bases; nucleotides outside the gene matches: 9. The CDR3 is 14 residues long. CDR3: CASSSRLDRAEAFF. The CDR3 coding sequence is TGTGCCAGCAGCTCCCGCCTCGACAGGGCTGAAGCTTTCTTT. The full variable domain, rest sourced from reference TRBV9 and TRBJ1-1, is DSGVTQTPKHLITATGQRVTLRCSPRSGDLSVYWYQQSLDQGLQFLIQYYNGEERAKGNILERFSAQQFPDLHSELNLSSLELGDSALYFCASSSRLDRAEAFFGQGTRLTVV.

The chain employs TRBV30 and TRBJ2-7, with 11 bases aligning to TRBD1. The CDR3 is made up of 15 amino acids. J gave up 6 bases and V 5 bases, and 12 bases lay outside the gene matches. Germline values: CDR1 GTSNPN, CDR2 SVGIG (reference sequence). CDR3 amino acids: CAWEAVGQGALEQYF. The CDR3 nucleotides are TGTGCCTGGGAGGCTGTAGGACAGGGGGCACTCGAGCAGTACTTC. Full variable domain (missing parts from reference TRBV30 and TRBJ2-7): SQTIHQWPATLVQPVGSPLSLECTVEGTSNPNLYWYRQAAGRGLQLLFYSVGIGQISSEVPQNLSASRPQDRQFILSSKKLLLSDSGFYLCAWEAVGQGALEQYFGPGTRLTVT.

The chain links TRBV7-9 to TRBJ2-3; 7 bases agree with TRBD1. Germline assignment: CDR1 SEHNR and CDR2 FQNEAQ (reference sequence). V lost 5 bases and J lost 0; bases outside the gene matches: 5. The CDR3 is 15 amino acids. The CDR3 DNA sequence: TGTGCCAGCAGCAAGACAGGGCGCAGCACAGATACGCAGTATTTT. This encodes CASSKTGRSTDTQYF.

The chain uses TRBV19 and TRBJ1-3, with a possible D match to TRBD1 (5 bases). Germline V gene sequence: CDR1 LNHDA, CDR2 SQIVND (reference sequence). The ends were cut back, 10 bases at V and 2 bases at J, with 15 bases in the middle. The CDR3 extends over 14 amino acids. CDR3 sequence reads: CATSPGGAGNTIYF. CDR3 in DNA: TGTGCCACCTCCCCGGGGGGAGCTGGAAACACCATATATTTT.

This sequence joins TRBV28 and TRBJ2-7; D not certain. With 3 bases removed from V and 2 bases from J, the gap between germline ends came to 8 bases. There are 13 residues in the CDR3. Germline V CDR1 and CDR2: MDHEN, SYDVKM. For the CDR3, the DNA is TGTGCCAGCAGTTTCCGAACCACCTACGAGCAGTACTTC. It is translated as CASSFRTTYEQYF.

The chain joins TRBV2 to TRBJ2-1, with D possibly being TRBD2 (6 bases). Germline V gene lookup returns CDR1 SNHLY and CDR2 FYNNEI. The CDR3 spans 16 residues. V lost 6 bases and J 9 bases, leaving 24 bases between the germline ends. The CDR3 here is CASRYNTGSAVVEQFF. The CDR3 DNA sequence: TGTGCCAGCAGGTATAATACCGGGAGCGCTGTGGTTGAGCAGTTCTTC.